This T cell receptor (beta chain) was identified in a study of blood T cells in healthy people across ages. General study results and limits: Among T cells, TCR beta diversity per million cells dropped roughly linearly as age rose. For the donors, CMV status was unknown and possibly confounded expanded clonotype changes.

A sample-barcoded 5' primer and a J-beta primer mix were used in a second PCR of roughly 7 to 11 cycles. In TCRdb, the 5' RACE reads were re-called with MiXCR into one record per CDR3 protein. Here the sample spans approximately 730,000 distinct CDR3 sequences, about 55% being singletons. V lost 3 bases to trimming and J lost 14 bases; unmatched junction nucleotides: 5. The CDR3 runs 10 residues. CDR1 SQVTM and CDR2 ANQGSEA come from the germline V gene. Each sample used at least 6.5 million PBMCs. Note on this clonotype: Antigen unknown.

Sequences were obtained from blood. This TCR was sampled from a man older than 75 in good health. The rearrangement links TRBV29-1 to TRBJ2-3; 7 positions match TRBD2. In DNA form, the CDR3 reads TGCAGCGTTGAGGGGGGGTACGCGTATTTT. Amino acids: CSVEGGYAYF.